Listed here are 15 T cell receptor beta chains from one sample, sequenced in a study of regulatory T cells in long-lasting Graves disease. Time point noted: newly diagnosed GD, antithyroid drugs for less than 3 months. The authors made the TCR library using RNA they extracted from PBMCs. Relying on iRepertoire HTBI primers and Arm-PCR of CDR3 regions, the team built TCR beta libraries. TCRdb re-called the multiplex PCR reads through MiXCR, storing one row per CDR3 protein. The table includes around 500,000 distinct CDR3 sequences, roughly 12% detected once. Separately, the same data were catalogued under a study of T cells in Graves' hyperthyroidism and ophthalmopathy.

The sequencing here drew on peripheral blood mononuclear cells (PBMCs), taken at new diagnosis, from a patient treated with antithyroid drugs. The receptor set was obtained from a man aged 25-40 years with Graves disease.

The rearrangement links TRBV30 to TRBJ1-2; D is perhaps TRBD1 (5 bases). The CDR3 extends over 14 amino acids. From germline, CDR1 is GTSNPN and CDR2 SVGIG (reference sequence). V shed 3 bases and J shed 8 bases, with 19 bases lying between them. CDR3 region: CAWRKGLAKGGYTF. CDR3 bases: TGTGCCTGGAGGAAGGGACTTGCGAAGGGAGGCTACACCTTC.

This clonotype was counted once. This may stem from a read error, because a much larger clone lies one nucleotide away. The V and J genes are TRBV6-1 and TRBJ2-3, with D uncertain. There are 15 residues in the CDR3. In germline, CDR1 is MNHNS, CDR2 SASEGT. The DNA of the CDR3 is TGTGCCAGCAGTGAAGCCGGGTCCCCCCCAGAGACCCAGCACTTC. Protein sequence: CASSEAGSPPETQHF.

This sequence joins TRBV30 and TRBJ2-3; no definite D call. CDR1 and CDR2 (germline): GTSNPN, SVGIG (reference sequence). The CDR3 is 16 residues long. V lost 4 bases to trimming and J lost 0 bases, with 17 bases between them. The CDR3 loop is CAWIPLSADSTDTQYF. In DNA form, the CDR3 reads TGTGCCTGGATTCCCCTCTCGGCGGACAGCACAGATACGCAGTATTTT.

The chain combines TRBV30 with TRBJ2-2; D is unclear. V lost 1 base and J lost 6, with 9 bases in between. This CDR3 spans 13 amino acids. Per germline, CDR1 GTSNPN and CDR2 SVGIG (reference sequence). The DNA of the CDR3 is TGTGCCTGGAGTGATTTGATCGCCGGGGAGCTGTTTTTT. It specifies CAWSDLIAGELFF.

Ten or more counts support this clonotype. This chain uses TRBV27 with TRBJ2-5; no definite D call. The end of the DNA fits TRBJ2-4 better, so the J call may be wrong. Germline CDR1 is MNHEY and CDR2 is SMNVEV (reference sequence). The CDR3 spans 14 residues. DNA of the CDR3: TGTGCCAGCAGTTGGACCTCCCCAGGCGACATTCAGTACTTC. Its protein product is CASSWTSPGDIQYF.

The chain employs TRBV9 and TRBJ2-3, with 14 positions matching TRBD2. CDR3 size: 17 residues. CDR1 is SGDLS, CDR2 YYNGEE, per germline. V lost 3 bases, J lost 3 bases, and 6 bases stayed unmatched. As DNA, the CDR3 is TGTGCCAGCAGCGCCGGGACTAGCGGGAGCAATACAGATACGCAGTATTTT. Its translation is CASSAGTSGSNTDTQYF.

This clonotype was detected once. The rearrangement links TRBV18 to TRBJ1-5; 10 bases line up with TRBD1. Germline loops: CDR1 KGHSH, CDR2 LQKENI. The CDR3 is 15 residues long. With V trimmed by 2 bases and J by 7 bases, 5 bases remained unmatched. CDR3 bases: TGTGCCAGCTCACCAGCTGGACAGGGGGTCCAGCCCCAGCATTTT. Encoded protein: CASSPAGQGVQPQHF.

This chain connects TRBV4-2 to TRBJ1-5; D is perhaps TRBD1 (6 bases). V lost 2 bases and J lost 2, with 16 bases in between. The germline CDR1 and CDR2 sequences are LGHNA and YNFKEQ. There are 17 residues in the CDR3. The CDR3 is CASSQISDGGGNQPQHF. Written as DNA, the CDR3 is TGTGCCAGCAGCCAAATTTCTGACGGGGGCGGCAATCAGCCCCAGCATTTT.

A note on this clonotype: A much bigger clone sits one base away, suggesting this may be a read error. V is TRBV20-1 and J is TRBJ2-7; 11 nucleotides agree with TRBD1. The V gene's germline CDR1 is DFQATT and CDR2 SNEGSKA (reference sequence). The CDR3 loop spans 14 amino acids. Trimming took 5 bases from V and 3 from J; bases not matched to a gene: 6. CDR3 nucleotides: TGCAGTGCTTCCGGGACAGGGGGTATCTACGAGCAGTACTTC. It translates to CSASGTGGIYEQYF.

CDR3 sequence: CSSWAVKETQYF. The CDR3 DNA follows: TGCAGCTCGTGGGCCGTCAAAGAGACCCAGTACTTC. The chain joins TRBV29-1 to TRBJ2-5, with D unresolved. Germline CDR1 and CDR2: SQVTM and ANQGSEA. The CDR3 totals 12 residues. Trimming removed 8 bases at V and 3 bases at J, with 13 bases between.

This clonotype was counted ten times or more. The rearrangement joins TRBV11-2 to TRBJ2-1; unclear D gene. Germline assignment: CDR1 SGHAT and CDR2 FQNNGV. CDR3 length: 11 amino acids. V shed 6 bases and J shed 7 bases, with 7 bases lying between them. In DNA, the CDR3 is TGTGCCAGCAGGACTGGGAATGAGCAGTTCTTC. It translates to CASRTGNEQFF.

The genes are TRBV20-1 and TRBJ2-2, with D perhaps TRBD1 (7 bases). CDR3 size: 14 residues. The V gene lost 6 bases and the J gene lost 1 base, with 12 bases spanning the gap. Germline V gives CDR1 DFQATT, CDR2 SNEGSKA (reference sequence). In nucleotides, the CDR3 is TGCAGTGCGCGCGGGACAGAGAACACCGGGGAGCTGTTTTTT. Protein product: CSARGTENTGELFF.

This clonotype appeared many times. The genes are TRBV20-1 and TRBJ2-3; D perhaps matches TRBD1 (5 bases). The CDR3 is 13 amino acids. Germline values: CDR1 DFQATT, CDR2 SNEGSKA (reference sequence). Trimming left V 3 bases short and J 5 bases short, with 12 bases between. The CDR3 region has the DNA TGCAGTGCTAGCGAGGACACAGGAGATACGCAGTATTTT. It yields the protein CSASEDTGDTQYF.

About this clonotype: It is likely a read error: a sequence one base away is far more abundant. Here the CDR3 DNA reads TGTGCCAGCGTAACCTACGGGGCGCGAACCGGCGAGCAGTTCTTC. It translates to CASVTYGARTGEQFF. The gene calls are TRBV28 and TRBJ2-1; possibly TRBD1 or TRBD2 for D (5 bases each). Trimming stripped 8 bases from V and 10 bases from J, with 24 bases between. The CDR3 consists of 15 residues. Germline assignment: CDR1 MDHEN and CDR2 SYDVKM.

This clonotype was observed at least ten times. DNA for the CDR3: TGTGCCAGCAGATCCCCGGGACACCTGAATGAAAAACTGTTTTTT. Its protein product is CASRSPGHLNEKLFF. This chain uses TRBV28 with TRBJ1-4, with a weak D call TRBD1 (6 bases). This CDR3 spans 15 amino acids. Trimming took off 6 bases at V and 5 bases at J, with 16 bases between the two ends. Germline CDR1 is MDHEN and CDR2 is SYDVKM.